This TCR beta chain was found in a study of blood T cell repertoires in COVID-19. About the study: The origin of the acute and convalescent COVID-19 samples was the United States, Italy and Spain.

Per the study methods: Counts of nucleated cells, estimated from reference gene primer amplification, were obtained. Method: immunoSEQ multiplex PCR; TCRdb's copy keeps in-frame clones and lacks some. That table gives V, J and clone size, and the DNA gave D and trimming. The table has 250,000 or so clones, about 89% seen once. V was pared by 0 bases and J by 4 bases, with 7 bases of the junction left unmatched. The CDR3 sequence is 16 residues long. Germline CDR1 SGHRS, CDR2 YFSETQ. The TCR originated in a man aged 35-49 years with active or convalescent COVID-19. The chain joins TRBV5-1 to TRBJ1-3; TRBD1 matches at 7 bases. Sequencing was carried out using peripheral blood. Written as DNA, the CDR3 is TGCGCCAGCAGCTTGGAGGGGATGGGACAGGGAAACACCATATATTTT. Its translation is CASSLEGMGQGNTIYF.